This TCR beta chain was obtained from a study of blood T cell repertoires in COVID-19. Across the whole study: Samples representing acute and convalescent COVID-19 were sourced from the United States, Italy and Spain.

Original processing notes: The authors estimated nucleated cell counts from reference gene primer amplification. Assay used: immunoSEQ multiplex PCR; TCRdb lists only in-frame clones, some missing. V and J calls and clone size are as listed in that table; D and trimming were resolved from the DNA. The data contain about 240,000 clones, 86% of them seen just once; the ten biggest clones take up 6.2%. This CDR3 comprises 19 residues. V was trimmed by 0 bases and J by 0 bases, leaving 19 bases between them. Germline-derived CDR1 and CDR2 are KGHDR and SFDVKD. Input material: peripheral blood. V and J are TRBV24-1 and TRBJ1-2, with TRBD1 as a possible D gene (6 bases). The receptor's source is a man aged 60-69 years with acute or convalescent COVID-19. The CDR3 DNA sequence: TGTGCCACCAGTGATTTGTTCACAGGGATGGGGGAAGCTAACTATGGCTACACCTTC. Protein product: CATSDLFTGMGEANYGYTF.